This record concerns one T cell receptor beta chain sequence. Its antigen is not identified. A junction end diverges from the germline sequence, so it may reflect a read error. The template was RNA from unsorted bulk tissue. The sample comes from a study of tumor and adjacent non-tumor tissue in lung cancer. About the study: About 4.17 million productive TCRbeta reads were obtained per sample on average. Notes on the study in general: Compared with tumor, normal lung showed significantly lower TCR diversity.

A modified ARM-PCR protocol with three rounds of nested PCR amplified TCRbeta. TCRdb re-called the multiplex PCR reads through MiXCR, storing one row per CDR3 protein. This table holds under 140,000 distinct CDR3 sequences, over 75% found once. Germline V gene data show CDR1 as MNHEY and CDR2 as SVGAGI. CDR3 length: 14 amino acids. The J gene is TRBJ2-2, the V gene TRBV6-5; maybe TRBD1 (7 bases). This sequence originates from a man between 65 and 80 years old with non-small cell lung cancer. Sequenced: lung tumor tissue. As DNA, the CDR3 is TGTGACAGCAGCCGCGGGACAGTGACCGGGGAGCTGTTTTTT. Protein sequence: CDSSRGTVTGELFF.